The rows below give T cell receptor beta chains drawn from one sample of a study of Graves' ophthalmopathy and Graves' hyperthyroidism. One entry per CDR3 protein results from TCRdb running MiXCR on the multiplex PCR reads. The sample lists about 550,000 distinct CDR3 sequences, 35% to 40% occurring once. Sequences were obtained from peripheral blood or thyroid tissue (not recorded which). The receptors derive from an adult man with Graves' hyperthyroidism. The CDR3 runs from the conserved cysteine through the conserved F or W. D genes are given only for firm matches. The size of a clone is reported for some rows only, either as once, few or many, or as a class for expanded clones.

TRBJ2-7	.	many	TRBV20-1	CSARQGPYEQYF	TGCAGTGCTAGACAGGGCCCCTACGAGCAGTACTTC
TRBJ2-7	.	few	TRBV29-1	CSVVVKRNEQYF	TGCAGCGTCGTAGTGAAGCGGAATGAGCAGTACTTC
TRBJ1-6	.	many	TRBV7-9	CASSSGEARSPLHF	TGTGCCAGCAGCTCGGGGGAGGCTCGATCACCCCTCCACTTT
TRBJ2-5	TRBD2	once	TRBV7-2	CASSTGLAGAETQYF	TGTGCCAGCAGCACGGGACTAGCGGGGGCAGAGACCCAGTACTTC
TRBJ2-5	.	once	TRBV5-4	CASSVEVGAGYRETQYF	TGTGCCAGCAGCGTCGAGGTTGGGGCAGGGTACCGAGAGACCCAGTACTTC
TRBJ1-5	.	.	TRBV19	CASSMAGSGQPQHF	TGTGCCAGTAGTATGGCAGGGAGCGGTCAGCCCCAGCATTTT
TRBJ1-5	.	.	TRBV24-1	CATSEGHYEHF	TGTGCCACCAGCGAAGGGCACTACGAGCATTTT
TRBJ2-3	TRBD2	few	TRBV29-1	CSVDASGRGTDTQYF	TGCAGCGTTGACGCCAGCGGGAGGGGCACAGATACGCAGTATTTT
TRBJ1-1	.	few	TRBV30	CAWSPRQNTEAFF	TGTGCCTGGAGTCCAAGACAAAACACTGAAGCTTTCTTT
TRBJ2-7	.	many	TRBV5-1	CASSLGRGSYEQYF	TGTGCCAGCAGTTTGGGCAGGGGATCCTACGAGCAGTACTTC
TRBJ1-2	.	few	TRBV9	CASSVAEMGDGYTF	TGTGCCAGCAGCGTAGCGGAAATGGGGGATGGCTACACCTTC
TRBJ2-5	.	.	TRBV20-1	CSARSVLAADQETQYF	TGCAGTGCTAGATCGGTATTAGCGGCCGATCAAGAGACCCAGTACTTC
TRBJ2-7	.	.	TRBV20-1	CSASPPGKVAGEQYF	TGCAGTGCTAGTCCCCCTGGGAAGGTAGCTGGTGAGCAGTACTTC
TRBJ2-2	.	many	TRBV20-1	CSARGSGRNTGELFF	TGCAGTGCTAGAGGGAGCGGGCGGAACACCGGGGAGCTGTTTTTT
TRBJ1-5	.	.	TRBV15	CATSLHRASNQPQHF	TGTGCCACCAGCCTGCACAGGGCAAGCAATCAGCCCCAGCATTTT
TRBJ1-5	.	many	TRBV4-2	CASSQAQEHQPQHF	TGTGCCAGCAGCCAAGCGCAGGAACATCAGCCCCAGCATTTT
TRBJ1-2	.	many	TRBV20-1	CSASDTSNYGYTF	TGCAGTGCATCAGACACATCTAACTATGGCTACACCTTC
TRBJ2-2	.	.	TRBV10-3	CAISEFPRELFF	TGTGCCATCAGCGAGTTTCCCAGGGAGCTGTTTTTT
TRBJ1-2	.	.	TRBV27	CASSFGSGNYGYTF	.
TRBJ2-3	TRBD1	.	TRBV2	CASSATGRAGDTQYF	TGTGCCAGCAGCGCGACAGGGCGGGCGGGAGATACGCAGTATTTT
TRBJ2-2	.	.	TRBV19	CASSDDSMNTGELFF	TGTGCCAGTAGCGACGACAGCATGAACACCGGGGAACTGTTTTTT
TRBJ1-4	.	many	TRBV2	CASKEGGRGEKLFF	TGTGCCAGTAAAGAAGGGGGGCGGGGTGAAAAACTGTTTTTT
TRBJ2-7	.	many	TRBV20-1	CSARDRLAGEQYF	TGCAGTGCTCGGGACAGATTAGCGGGCGAGCAGTACTTC
TRBJ2-3	.	few	TRBV7-9	CASSLVVRTDTQYF	TGTGCCAGCAGCCTGGTAGTTCGGACAGATACGCAGTATTTT
TRBJ2-1	.	.	TRBV5-4	CASSLVDNEQFF	TGTGCCAGCAGCTTGGTGGACAATGAGCAGTTCTTC
TRBJ1-1	TRBD1	many	TRBV24-1	CATSDGTGRGTEAFF	TGTGCCACCAGTGACGGGACAGGGCGGGGAACTGAAGCTTTCTTT
TRBJ1-3	.	.	TRBV5-6	CASSSGTPSGNTIYF	TGTGCCAGCAGCTCGGGGACACCCTCTGGAAACACCATATATTTT
TRBJ2-2	TRBD1	.	TRBV5-1	CASSLRTGVVGELFF	TGCGCCAGCAGCTTGAGGACAGGGGTGGTCGGGGAGCTGTTTTTT
TRBJ2-6	.	.	TRBV7-2	CASSLGVTF	TGTGCCAGCAGCTTAGGTGTGACTTTC
TRBJ2-7	TRBD1	.	TRBV6-6	CASSPTGGGHLSKQYF	TGTGCCAGCAGTCCGACAGGGGGGGGGCATCTCTCCAAGCAGTACTTC
TRBJ2-1	TRBD2	few	TRBV20-1	CSALRLAGQGGNEQFF	TGCAGTGCGCTGCGACTAGCGGGTCAAGGGGGGAATGAGCAGTTCTTC
TRBJ2-2	.	.	TRBV5-1	CASSLGHSGELFF	TGCGCCAGCAGCTTGGGGCATAGCGGGGAGCTGTTTTTT
TRBJ2-2	.	.	TRBV28	CASKTDTSNTGELFF	TGTGCCAGCAAAACGGACACCTCGAACACCGGGGAGCTGTTTTTT
TRBJ1-2	.	many	TRBV20-1	CSARDPRVYYGYTF	TGCAGTGCTAGAGATCCTAGGGTTTACTATGGCTACACCTTC
TRBJ2-7	TRBD2	.	TRBV29-1	CSVGREAGHEQYF	TGCAGCGTTGGGCGGGAGGCCGGCCATGAGCAGTACTTC
TRBJ2-3	.	.	TRBV19	CASSIGPYRTDTQYF	TGTGCCAGTAGTATCGGCCCTTATCGCACAGATACGCAGTATTTT
TRBJ2-1	.	.	TRBV29-1	CSVEDLKANNEQFF	TGCAGCGTTGAAGATCTGAAAGCGAACAATGAGCAGTTCTTC
TRBJ1-2	TRBD1	once	TRBV12-3/TRBV12-4	CASSARGNGYTF	TGTGCCAGCAGTGCCAGGGGGAATGGCTACACCTTC
TRBJ1-6	.	.	TRBV7-9	CASSLWPAGSGGSYNDSPLHF	TGTGCCAGCAGCTTATGGCCGGCAGGGTCGGGAGGCTCCTACAATGATTCACCCCTCCACTTT
TRBJ2-5	.	.	TRBV6-1	CASSEGATGTQYF	TGTGCCAGCAGTGAAGGGGCTACAGGGACCCAGTACTTC
TRBJ1-1	.	many	TRBV19	CASSTSIASSTEAFF	TGTGCCAGTAGTACTTCTATAGCCTCCAGCACTGAAGCTTTCTTT
TRBJ2-7	.	.	TRBV10-3	CAISETSSYEQYF	TGTGCCATCAGTGAGACGAGCTCCTACGAGCAGTACTTC
TRBJ2-7	TRBD1	.	TRBV7-2	CASRARQGPYEQYF	TGTGCCAGCAGGGCCAGACAGGGACCCTACGAGCAGTACTTC
TRBJ2-5	.	.	TRBV10-3	CAISDVSGETQYF	TGTGCCATCAGTGATGTCAGTGGGGAGACCCAGTACTTC
TRBJ2-7	TRBD2	.	TRBV7-2	CASSLSSGSSSYEQYF	TGTGCCAGCAGCTTGTCTAGCGGGAGTAGCTCCTACGAGCAGTACTTC
TRBJ1-6	TRBD1	.	TRBV7-8	CAWSASNRGTYNSPLHF	TGTGCCTGGAGCGCCTCAAACAGGGGCACCTATAATTCACCCCTCCACTTT
TRBJ1-2	.	many	TRBV7-8	CASSLASVTYGYTF	TGTGCCAGCAGCTTAGCATCGGTCACCTATGGCTACACCTTC
TRBJ2-2	TRBD2	.	TRBV20-1	CRTVAGVTGELFF	TGCAGAACGGTAGCGGGAGTCACCGGGGAGCTGTTTTTT
TRBJ2-7	.	.	TRBV9	CASSVGGFEQYF	TGTGCCAGCAGCGTAGGGGGGTTCGAGCAGTACTTC
TRBJ1-5	.	many	TRBV7-7	CASRPGQILYSNQPQHF	TGTGCTAGCAGACCAGGACAGATTCTTTATAGCAATCAGCCCCAGCATTTT
TRBJ2-2	.	once	TRBV11-1	CASTPLGHSDTGELFF	TGTGCCAGCACCCCACTAGGACACTCGGACACCGGGGAGCTGTTTTTT